The present TCR beta chain was sequenced within a study of cytomegalovirus exposure and HLA in healthy donors. Study details: In terms of ancestry, the Caucasian-associated cluster contained around 79% of the approximately 400 genotyped donors.

Though probably carrying unrecorded immune exposures, donors were nominally healthy at sampling. The V end was cut by 1 base, the J end by 5 bases, with 8 bases between. The length of the CDR3 is 13 residues. Per germline, CDR1 SEHNR and CDR2 FQNEAQ (reference sequence). A note on this clone: Its specificity is not known.

PCR used 60 Vbeta primers and 13 Jbeta primers. TCRdb's copy holds only in-frame clones and misses some; the assay was immunoSEQ multiplex PCR. The sample includes 150,000 to 200,000 clones. Study-level points and caveats: Donors belonging to an Asian-associated ancestry cluster reportedly showed fewer N-insertions in productive TCRs than the approximately 670-donor mean, according to what a later analysis found.

The chain carries TRBV7-9 and TRBJ1-1; no definite D call. The sequenced sample consisted of PBMCs. The TCR was taken from a man aged 25-40 years in good health and CMV-seronegative. The CDR3 here is CASSLDGETEAFF. The CDR3 bases are TGTGCCAGCAGCTTAGACGGAGAGACTGAAGCTTTCTTT. Full variable domain (remainder filled in from reference TRBV7-9 and TRBJ1-1): DTGVSQNPRHKITKRGQNVTFRCDPISEHNRLYWYRQTLGQGPEFLTYFQNEAQLEKSRLLSDRFSAERPKGSFSTLEIQRTEQGDSAMYLCASSLDGETEAFFGQGTRLTVV.